The sequence of this T cell receptor (beta chain) was determined in a study of T cells in Graves' hyperthyroidism and ophthalmopathy. Whole-study results and caveats: Blood also contained most expanded thyroid clonotypes above 0.001.

Stable hyperthyroidism: no ophthalmopathy progression over 18 months of follow-up. Used for diagnoses were clinical symptoms, serum thyroxine and TRAb, thyroid ultrasound and orbital computed tomography. The ends were cut back, 10 bases at V and 0 bases at J, with 21 bases in the middle. CDR3 length equals 16 residues. CDR1 and CDR2 (germline): SNHLY, FYNNEI. Template material for amplifying TCR beta CDR3 regions consisted of RNA transcripts. HTBI primers were used for first-round RT-PCR of the TCR CDR3. One entry per CDR3 protein, called by TCRdb with MiXCR from the multiplex PCR reads. Among over 450,000 distinct CDR3 sequences listed, under 15% were seen once. This clonotype was recorded many times. Its matching antigen is unknown.

This receptor was obtained from a young woman with Graves' hyperthyroidism. The chain carries TRBV2 and TRBJ1-1; no firm D call. Sequencing was performed on blood. CDR3: CATDPAGEGMNTEAFF. The CDR3 coding sequence is TGTGCCACCGATCCGGCGGGTGAGGGAATGAACACTGAAGCTTTCTTT. The variable domain in full, with the rest retrieved from reference TRBV2 and TRBJ1-1, is EPEVTQTPSHQVTQMGQEVILRCVPISNHLYFYWYRQILGQKVEFLVSFYNNEISEKSEIFDDQFSVERPDGSNFTLKIRSTKLEDSAMYFCATDPAGEGMNTEAFFGQGTRLTVV.